The clone carrying this TCR beta chain was detected only a few times. Its antigen is unknown. The germline V gene has CDR1 SNHLY and CDR2 FYNNEI. The CDR3 loop spans 12 amino acids. The V and J ends lost 10 bases and 3 bases, in that order; junction bases with no gene match: 3. This sample was taken from a study of T cell repertoires in cytomegalovirus infection. Study-wide points: The ex vivo response was dominated by HLA-C-restricted CMV-specific TCR beta clonotypes. Accumulated public TCR beta family frequency recognized individuals carrying CMV together with the relevant HLA.

TCRdb re-called the reads with MiXCR, one entry per CDR3 protein. Here the sample spans roughly 230,000 distinct CDR3 sequences, approximately 15% being singletons. The specimen sequenced was CD8+ T cells from PBMCs. This clonotype originated in a human donor in good health (CMV status not recorded). Some clones in this sample may be carry-over from other donors' samples. The rearrangement joins TRBV2 to TRBJ2-1, with TRBD2 matching over 7 bases. The CDR3 sequence: CATPGGYNEQFF. In DNA form, the CDR3 reads TGTGCCACCCCGGGAGGCTACAATGAGCAGTTCTTC.